Only a few counts were recorded for the clone carrying this T cell receptor beta chain. The sample belongs to a study of blood T cells in healthy people across ages. This CDR3 comprises 14 residues. Trimming took 9 bases from V and 3 from J; bases not matched to a gene: 5. Next came a second PCR, run for about 6 to 12 cycles, which used a sample-barcoded 5' primer along with a J-beta primer mix. TCRdb processed the 5' RACE reads anew with MiXCR; each CDR3 protein has one entry. The repertoire includes some 1.5 million distinct CDR3 sequences, approximately 30% of them detected once, and roughly 8.2% sits in the top ten.

This receptor was identified in a woman under 40 in good health. V is TRBV12-3 or TRBV12-4 and J is TRBJ2-1; 10 bases line up with TRBD2. The sample taken for sequencing was blood. The CDR3 nucleotides read TGTGCCAGTTTACAGCGGGGGGGCTACAATGAGCAGTTCTTC. Translating gives CASLQRGGYNEQFF.